Sequencing of this TCR beta chain was carried out in a study of shared clonotypes between healthy human individuals. A word on this clone: The antigen is not known.

Splitting the CD4+ cells yielded a CD45RA+ naive subset and a CD45RA-negative memory subset. Whole-study findings and limits: Of the naive CD4 clonotypes, approximately 5% were shared across a handful of donors.

Generated by immunoSEQ multiplex PCR, the TCRdb table keeps only in-frame clones and is missing some. This sample carries a few million clones, roughly 93% of them seen once, and the ten largest clones take around 0.4%. The germline V and J ends were trimmed by 1 base and 2 bases, with 9 bases remaining between them. Germline V lookup: CDR1 LNHNV, CDR2 YYDKDF (reference sequence). The CDR3 runs 15 residues. The sample consisted of naive CD4+ T cells from PBMCs. The subset is: CD45RA+ positively selected. This sequence joins TRBV15 and TRBJ2-1, with a weak D call TRBD1 (5 bases). The receptor was isolated from a man between 18 and 29 years old in good health. Some clones in this sample may be carry-over from other donors' samples. The CDR3 sequence: CATSRGQKPYNEQFF. CDR3 coding DNA: TGTGCCACCAGCAGAGGACAGAAGCCCTACAATGAGCAGTTCTTC.